Given below is one T cell receptor (beta chain) in context. Antigen: not known. This entry belongs to a study of CD4 T cells in relation to SARS-CoV-2 and coronaviruses. TCRdb's copy holds only in-frame clones and misses some; the assay was immunoSEQ multiplex PCR. The sample has 40,000 to 50,000 clones; over 70% are singletons. This CDR3 contains 14 residues. With V trimmed by 4 bases and J by 5 bases, 8 bases remained unmatched. Germline V lookup: CDR1 SGHDT, CDR2 YYEEEE. The V call is TRBV5-6, the J call TRBJ2-7; 8 nucleotides agree with TRBD1. Material for sequencing was naive CD4+ T cells from PBMCs, cultured in vitro. Subset given: naive CD4+ T cells isolated by negative enrichment. This TCR came from an adult with COVID-19. The CDR3 reads CASSGDRFWDEQYF. In DNA, the CDR3 is TGTGCCAGCAGCGGGGACAGGTTTTGGGACGAGCAGTACTTC.